This TCR beta chain was found in a study of blood T cell repertoires in COVID-19. In the original workflow: From reference gene primer amplification, estimates of nucleated cell counts were derived. This table comes from immunoSEQ multiplex PCR, and its TCRdb copy is limited to in-frame clones, with some not included. The V and J calls and clone size are taken from that table; D and trimming were inferred from the DNA. Among some 20,000 clones listed, about 90% were seen once. Germline V lookup: CDR1 SGHDT, CDR2 YYEEEE. The CDR3 has 14 amino acids. J lost 6 bases, V lost 6 bases, and 7 bases had no gene match.

Source material: peripheral blood. This rearrangement joins TRBV5-6 to TRBJ2-2; 8 positions match TRBD2. This receptor was identified in a man aged 65 to 79 with acute or convalescent COVID-19. The CDR3 sequence: CASNQWGLAGELFF. CDR3 DNA: TGTGCCAGCAACCAATGGGGACTAGCCGGGGAGCTGTTTTTT.